These 26 T cell receptor beta chains came from one sample sequenced in a study of cytotoxic CD8 clonotypes in ibrutinib-treated CLL. Profiled with immunoSEQ multiplex PCR; TCRdb holds only in-frame clones, not every one. The sample has approximately 30,000 clones, approximately 68% seen once. Sequences were derived from PBMCs, sampled after 24 months of ibrutinib treatment. The receptors originated from a human donor with chronic lymphocytic leukemia.

The genes are TRBV7-9 and TRBJ1-3; D unclear. The V end lost 8 bases, the J end lost 0 bases, and 8 bases lay between the germline ends. Germline V gene sequence: CDR1 SEHNR, CDR2 FQNEAQ (reference sequence). This CDR3 is built from 13 residues. This CDR3 reads CASSRPSGNTIYF. The CDR3 DNA sequence: TGTGCCAGCTCACGCCCCTCTGGAAACACCATATATTTT.

V usage is TRBV28 and J usage is TRBJ1-1; D remains unclear. Trimming removed 11 bases at V and 1 base at J, with 8 bases between. Germline V lookup: CDR1 MDHEN, CDR2 SYDVKM. The CDR3 contains 11 residues. The CDR3 region is CAWSTNTEAFF. CDR3 nucleotide sequence: TGTGCCTGGTCCACGAACACTGAAGCTTTCTTT.

The V gene is TRBV29-1, the J gene TRBJ1-4; 7 nucleotides match TRBD1. Germline CDR1 reads SQVTM; CDR2 reads ANQGSEA. V shed 4 bases, J shed 7 bases, and the junction held 6 bases outside the gene matches. CDR3 size: 13 residues. CDR3 in amino acids: CSVAKGAGEKLFF. DNA of the CDR3: TGCAGCGTTGCGAAGGGGGCAGGTGAAAAACTGTTTTTT.

The V and J genes are TRBV4-1 and TRBJ1-4, with no clear D. This CDR3 comprises 15 residues. The V gene lost 5 bases and the J gene lost 2 bases, with 12 bases spanning the gap. Germline V gene lookup returns CDR1 MGHRA and CDR2 YSYEKL. The CDR3 here is CASSAYYGTNEKLFF. The CDR3 nucleotides read TGCGCCAGCAGCGCCTACTACGGGACTAATGAAAAACTGTTTTTT.

This rearrangement joins TRBV2 to TRBJ2-2; 12 nucleotides align to TRBD2. CDR1 and CDR2 (germline): SNHLY, FYNNEI. The V gene end was trimmed by 8 bases and the J gene end by 4 bases; junction bases not matched to a gene: 8. This CDR3 comprises 16 residues. CDR3 amino acids: CASLSLAGGLTGELFF. CDR3 nucleotide sequence: TGTGCCAGCCTCTCCCTAGCGGGGGGGCTCACCGGGGAGCTGTTTTTT.

The rearrangement links TRBV28 to TRBJ1-5; D perhaps matches TRBD1 (5 bases). The CDR3 contains 15 residues. The germline CDR1 and CDR2 sequences are MDHEN and SYDVKM. The V end lost 6 bases, the J end lost 0 bases, and 12 bases lay between the germline ends. In DNA form, the CDR3 reads TGTGCCAGCAGAAAGGACAAGTATAGCAATCAGCCCCAGCATTTT. It specifies CASRKDKYSNQPQHF.

There are a few counts of this clone. The chain links TRBV9 to TRBJ1-2, with 8 bases lining up with TRBD1. J was trimmed by 4 bases and V by 3 bases; bases with no gene match: 11. This CDR3 comprises 16 residues. Germline V gene data show CDR1 as SGDLS and CDR2 as YYNGEE. The CDR3 coding sequence is TGTGCCAGCAGCGCCGGGGCCGGGACAGGTCTCTATGGCTACACCTTC. It translates to CASSAGAGTGLYGYTF. Full variable domain (outside the CDR3, taken from reference TRBV9 and TRBJ1-2): DSGVTQTPKHLITATGQRVTLRCSPRSGDLSVYWYQQSLDQGLQFLIQYYNGEERAKGNILERFSAQQFPDLHSELNLSSLELGDSALYFCASSAGAGTGLYGYTFGSGTRLTVV.

J is TRBJ1-2 and V is TRBV2, with D perhaps TRBD1 (5 bases). This CDR3 is 14 amino acids long. Germline CDR1 SNHLY, CDR2 FYNNEI. Trimming left V 7 bases short and J 3 bases short, with 15 bases between. CDR3 in DNA: TGTGCCAGCAAGGCCAGGGAGAGGGACTATGGCTACACCTTC. As protein: CASKARERDYGYTF.

This sequence joins TRBV6-1 and TRBJ2-6; D not resolved. The CDR3 loop spans 16 amino acids. Germline CDR1 is MNHNS and CDR2 is SASEGT. The germline V and J ends were trimmed by 2 bases and 0 bases, with 8 bases remaining between them. CDR3 sequence reads: CASSELGFSGANVLTF. The CDR3 nucleotides read TGTGCCAGCAGTGAATTGGGGTTCTCTGGGGCCAACGTCCTGACTTTC.

The chain is built from TRBV19 and TRBJ1-2; no clear D. The CDR3 totals 14 residues. The V and J ends lost 4 bases and 2 bases respectively, with 11 bases between them. The germline V gene encodes CDR1 LNHDA and CDR2 SQIVND (reference sequence). The CDR3 is CASSTGLRNYGYTF. The CDR3 DNA sequence: TGTGCCAGTAGTACTGGACTGAGGAACTATGGCTACACCTTC.

The chain couples TRBV25-1 to TRBJ2-7; TRBD1 matches at 7 bases. Losses at the gene ends were 10 bases for V and 2 bases for J; bases not matched to a gene: 14. CDR1 and CDR2 (germline): MGHDK, SYGVNS. This CDR3 spans 15 amino acids. The CDR3 is CANSALGQSTYEQYF. The CDR3 nucleotides read TGTGCCAACAGCGCCCTGGGACAGTCCACCTACGAGCAGTACTTC.

This clone was seen once. The chain couples TRBV2 to TRBJ2-7; D is undetermined. The germline gives CDR1 SNHLY, CDR2 FYNNEI. CDR3 length equals 11 residues. V lost 3 bases and J 4 bases, leaving 4 bases between the germline ends. CDR3 DNA sequence: TGTGCCAGCAGTGACAGATACGAGCAGTACTTC. Amino acid sequence: CASSDRYEQYF.

CDR3 in DNA: TGCGCCAGCAGCCAGTCCCGTGCCAGGGGTTCTGGGGCCAACGTCCTGACTTTC. Translation gives CASSQSRARGSGANVLTF. The chain recombines TRBV4-1 with TRBJ2-6; a possible D gene is TRBD1 (6 bases). This CDR3 is 18 amino acids long. Germline V gene data show CDR1 as MGHRA and CDR2 as YSYEKL. V shed 3 bases and J shed 1 base, with 16 bases lying between them.

J is TRBJ1-6 and V is TRBV9, with D perhaps TRBD1 (5 bases). The CDR3 is made up of 15 amino acids. V was cut by 0 bases and J by 8 bases, with 12 bases left in between. Germline lookup yields CDR1 SGDLS and CDR2 YYNGEE. The CDR3 DNA sequence: TGTGCCAGCAGCGTAGGGCGGGGGAATCATTCACCCCTCCACTTT. It specifies CASSVGRGNHSPLHF.

The chain uses TRBV6-5 and TRBJ2-7, with 12 bases matching TRBD2. CDR3 length equals 15 residues. V lost 6 bases to trimming and J lost 6 bases; unmatched junction nucleotides: 9. Per germline, CDR1 MNHEY and CDR2 SVGAGI. CDR3 DNA sequence: TGTGCCAGCAGGAGAACGACTAGCGGGGGTGGCGAGCAGTACTTC. This translates into CASRRTTSGGGEQYF.

This clone was counted a single time. As DNA, the CDR3 is TGTGCCAGCAGCTTAGGAGGGATGGGACAGCCGAACTATGGCTACACCTTC. This translates into CASSLGGMGQPNYGYTF. The chain carries TRBV7-9 and TRBJ1-2; 7 bases are shared with TRBD1. Germline V gene sequence: CDR1 SEHNR, CDR2 FQNEAQ (reference sequence). V was clipped by 1 base and J by 2 bases; unmatched bases: 10. The CDR3 length is 17 residues.

The V gene is TRBV29-1, the J gene TRBJ2-5; no clear D gene. From germline, CDR1 is SQVTM and CDR2 ANQGSEA. V was trimmed by 5 bases and J by 5 bases, leaving 18 bases between them. This CDR3 comprises 14 residues. The CDR3 sequence is CSVSPGPVGETQYF. CDR3 coding DNA: TGCAGCGTTTCCCCGGGCCCAGTCGGCGAGACCCAGTACTTC.

V usage is TRBV9 and J usage is TRBJ1-6, with 7 bases aligning to TRBD1. Germline-derived CDR1 and CDR2 are SGDLS and YYNGEE. V shed 2 bases and J 9 bases; nucleotides not matched to a gene: 11. There are 16 residues in the CDR3. The CDR3, as DNA: TGTGCCAGCAGCGTGGCTCAGACAGGGAGAGGTTCACCCCTCCACTTT. Translating gives CASSVAQTGRGSPLHF. The whole variable domain, filled in from reference TRBV9 and TRBJ1-6, reads DSGVTQTPKHLITATGQRVTLRCSPRSGDLSVYWYQQSLDQGLQFLIQYYNGEERAKGNILERFSAQQFPDLHSELNLSSLELGDSALYFCASSVAQTGRGSPLHFGNGTRLTVT.

The chain employs TRBV30 and TRBJ1-1; 11 bases are shared with TRBD1. The J segment lost 5 bases and the V segment lost 0 bases, leaving 5 bases of the junction unmatched. CDR3 size: 15 residues. Germline V CDR1 and CDR2: GTSNPN, SVGIG (reference sequence). The DNA of the CDR3 is TGTGCCTGGAGTGTCAGGACAGGGGGCTATACTGAAGCTTTCTTT. It encodes CAWSVRTGGYTEAFF. The whole variable domain, remainder taken from reference TRBV30 and TRBJ1-1, is SQTIHQWPATLVQPVGSPLSLECTVEGTSNPNLYWYRQAAGRGLQLLFYSVGIGQISSEVPQNLSASRPQDRQFILSSKKLLLSDSGFYLCAWSVRTGGYTEAFFGQGTRLTVV.

The chain recombines TRBV6-1 with TRBJ1-5; no clear D. This CDR3 contains 14 residues. V shed 7 bases and J shed 4 bases, with 14 bases lying between them. The germline gives CDR1 MNHNS, CDR2 SASEGT. The CDR3 sequence is CASTTVLDNQPQHF. DNA for the CDR3: TGTGCCAGCACCACAGTTCTCGATAATCAGCCCCAGCATTTT.

This chain uses TRBV19 with TRBJ2-7, with no clear D. CDR1 and CDR2 from the germline V gene are LNHDA and SQIVND (reference sequence). V was cut by 5 bases and J by 2 bases, with 10 bases left in between. CDR3 size: 13 residues. The CDR3 nucleotides are TGTGCCAGTAGTCCCTCAAACACCTACGAGCAGTACTTC. This gives the protein CASSPSNTYEQYF.

The CDR3 nucleotides read TGCGCCAGCAGCTTGGTTGTGGGCGAGCAGTACTTC. Protein sequence: CASSLVVGEQYF. The V gene is TRBV5-1, the J gene TRBJ2-7; D not certain. V was trimmed by 0 bases and J by 6 bases, leaving 7 bases between them. CDR1 SGHRS and CDR2 YFSETQ come from the germline V gene. This CDR3 is built from 12 residues.

The chain has TRBV29-1 and TRBJ2-5; no firm D call. V gave up 4 bases and J gave up 2 bases, with 11 bases separating them. The CDR3 has 13 residues. Looked up from germline, CDR1 is SQVTM and CDR2 is ANQGSEA. As DNA, the CDR3 is TGCAGCGTTGCTTCTTGGCGACAAGAGACCCAGTACTTC. Protein sequence: CSVASWRQETQYF. Full variable domain (remainder filled in from reference TRBV29-1 and TRBJ2-5): SAVISQKPSRDICQRGTSLTIQCQVDSQVTMMFWYRQQPGQSLTLIATANQGSEATYESGFVIDKFPISRPNLTFSTLTVSNMSPEDSSIYLCSVASWRQETQYFGPGTRLLVL.

V and J are TRBV5-1 and TRBJ2-7, with 9 bases that match TRBD1. CDR3 length: 15 amino acids. Germline CDR1 and CDR2: SGHRS and YFSETQ. With V trimmed by 3 bases and J by 1 base, 5 bases remained unmatched. The DNA of the CDR3 is TGCGCCAGCAGCTCATACAGGGGGCTATCCTACGAGCAGTACTTC. This sequence encodes CASSSYRGLSYEQYF. Looking up the rest from reference TRBV5-1 and TRBJ2-7 gives the full variable domain: KAGVTQTPRYLIKTRGQQVTLSCSPISGHRSVSWYQQTPGQGLQFLFEYFSETQRNKGNFPGRFSGRQFSNSRSEMNVSTLELGDSALYLCASSSYRGLSYEQYFGPGTRLTVT.

This clone occurred many times. The chain links TRBV5-1 to TRBJ2-7; D is possibly TRBD1 (7 bases). Trimming took 0 bases from V and 0 from J, leaving 10 bases between them. The length of the CDR3 is 15 residues. Germline loops: CDR1 SGHRS, CDR2 YFSETQ. The DNA for the CDR3 is TGCGCCAGCAGCTTGGCAGGGGGGCCCTCCTACGAGCAGTACTTC. Translating it yields CASSLAGGPSYEQYF.

The genes are TRBV18 and TRBJ2-3; 9 bases map to TRBD2. CDR3 length: 15 amino acids. Germline V lookup: CDR1 KGHSH, CDR2 LQKENI. The V gene end was trimmed by 4 bases and the J gene end by 8 bases; junction bases not matched to a gene: 10. The CDR3 reads CASSLLAGVSSTQYF. The DNA of the CDR3 is TGTGCCAGCTCACTATTAGCGGGGGTAAGCAGTACGCAGTATTTT.